This T cell receptor beta chain stems from a study of Graves' ophthalmopathy and Graves' hyperthyroidism. Turning to the study itself: The authors defined stable hyperthyroidism as no ophthalmopathy within 18 months of follow-up.

No donor had other autoimmune disease, uncontrolled infection, pregnancy or lactation. This CDR3 contains 11 residues. Between the trimmed V and J ends, which lost 8 bases and 8 bases, there was a span of 12 bases. Germline V gene lookup returns CDR1 MDHEN and CDR2 SYDVKM. RNA transcripts served as template for amplifying TCR beta CDR3 sequences. The workflow started with a first-round RT-PCR run with HTBI primers and then moved on to a second-round multiplex PCR. TCRdb itself ran the multiplex PCR reads through MiXCR, one entry per CDR3 protein. The repertoire holds over a million distinct CDR3 sequences, about two fifths seen once, with around 10% in the top ten.

The material sequenced was peripheral blood or thyroid tissue (not recorded which). The TCR sequence derives from an adult man with Graves' hyperthyroidism. The genes are TRBV28 and TRBJ1-2; D is uncertain. The CDR3 sequence is CASHFLEGYTF. For the CDR3, the DNA is TGTGCCAGCCATTTCCTGGAGGGCTACACCTTC.